This T cell receptor beta chain was sequenced during a study of T cells in Graves' hyperthyroidism and ophthalmopathy. Study at large: Peripheral blood was secured at the point of initial diagnosis, before any treatment.

The V segment lost 5 bases and the J segment 7 bases; nucleotides outside the gene matches: 9. The V gene's germline CDR1 is KGHDR and CDR2 SFDVKD. The CDR3 runs to 14 residues. Template material for amplifying TCR beta CDR3 regions consisted of RNA transcripts. With the HTBI primer set, the TCR CDR3 went through a first round of RT-PCR. A single record per CDR3 protein comes from TCRdb applying MiXCR to the multiplex PCR reads. The sample lists roughly 500,000 distinct CDR3 sequences; approximately 22% were seen once. Study results and limitations: The model foresaw ophthalmopathy a median about 6.1 months prior to onset.

Patients affected by ophthalmopathy presented a Clinical Activity Score of at least 3, a NOSPECS grade of at least 4, and disease duration below 3 months. Clinicians diagnosed patients from clinical symptoms, serum thyroxine and TRAb, thyroid ultrasound and orbital computed tomography. As concerns this clonotype: The antigen is not known.

The sample comprised blood. The chain is built from TRBV24-1 and TRBJ1-2, with 7 positions matching TRBD1. This TCR derives from a woman aged 70-85 years with Graves' ophthalmopathy. The chain's CDR3 is CATSGNRDSLGYTF. CDR3 in DNA: TGTGCCACCAGTGGTAACCGGGACAGCCTTGGCTACACCTTC.